The sequence of this T cell receptor beta chain was determined in a study of blood T cell repertoires in COVID-19. As for the study in general: Acute-phase and convalescent COVID-19 samples originated in the United States, Italy and Spain. PBMCs, B-cell-depleted T cells, or T cells were the source of the cDNA or gDNA that made up the material.

Trimming took off 4 bases at V and 4 bases at J, with 7 bases between the two ends. The CDR3 has 12 residues. CDR1 and CDR2 from the germline V gene are MGHDK and SYGVNS. How the authors handled the data: By means of reference gene primer amplification, nucleated cell counts were estimated. Produced via immunoSEQ multiplex PCR; TCRdb's table is partial and in-frame only. That table gives V, J and clone size, and the DNA gave D and trimming. The sample shows approximately 200,000 clones, roughly 90% of them seen only once. V gene TRBV25-1 combines with J gene TRBJ1-2; D call uncertain. Source material: peripheral blood. This clonotype originated in a man in his sixties or seventies with acute or convalescent COVID-19. The CDR3 nucleotides are TGTGCCAGCAGTGCCCCGAGCTATGGCTACACCTTC. This encodes CASSAPSYGYTF.